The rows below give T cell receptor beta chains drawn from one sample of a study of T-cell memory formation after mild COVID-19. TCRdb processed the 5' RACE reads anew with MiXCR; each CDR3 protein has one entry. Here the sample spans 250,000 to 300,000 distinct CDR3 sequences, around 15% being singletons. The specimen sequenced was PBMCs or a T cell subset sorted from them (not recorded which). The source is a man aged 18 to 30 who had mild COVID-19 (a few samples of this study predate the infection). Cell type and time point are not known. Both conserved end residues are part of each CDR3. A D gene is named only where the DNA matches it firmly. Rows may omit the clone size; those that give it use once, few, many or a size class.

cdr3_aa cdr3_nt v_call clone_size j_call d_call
CASSPRTSGGAGDTQYF TGTGCCAGCAGCCCCCGGACTAGCGGGGGGGCGGGGGATACGCAGTATTTT TRBV11-2 NA TRBJ2-3 TRBD2
CASSTGTAGELFF TGTGCCAGCAGCACGGGGACAGCTGGGGAGCTGTTTTTT TRBV3-1 NA TRBJ2-2 TRBD1
CASSQRALAGGEQYF TGTGCCAGCAGTCAAAGGGCCCTGGCAGGGGGCGAGCAGTACTTC TRBV12-3/TRBV12-4 many TRBJ2-7 TRBD1
CASSLTGLSSTDTQYF TGCGCCAGCAGCTTGACGGGGTTGTCTAGCACAGATACGCAGTATTTT TRBV5-1 NA TRBJ2-3 NA
CASTGAGLSEAFF TGTGCCAGCACGGGGGCAGGGCTTTCGGAAGCTTTCTTT TRBV28 few TRBJ1-1 NA
CASSGTGYSNQPQHF TGTGCCAGCAGCGGCACAGGGTATAGCAATCAGCCCCAGCATTTT TRBV11-2 many TRBJ1-5 NA
CASSPNWDSLQYF TGCGCCAGCAGCCCGAACTGGGACAGCCTGCAGTACTTC TRBV4-3 many TRBJ2-7 TRBD1
CASSANTDTQYF TGTGCCAGCAGTGCTAACACAGATACGCAGTATTTT TRBV25-1 NA TRBJ2-3 NA
CASSPGHLAKNIQYF TGTGCCAGCAGCCCTGGACATTTAGCCAAAAACATTCAGTACTTC TRBV9 NA TRBJ2-4 NA
CASSPFGDTDTQYF TGTGCCAGCAGCCCGTTCGGGGACACAGATACGCAGTATTTT TRBV5-4 NA TRBJ2-3 NA
CASQGTNTEAFF TGTGCCAGCCAGGGGACGAACACTGAAGCTTTCTTT TRBV12-3/TRBV12-4 NA TRBJ1-1 NA
CASSPHRSGANVLTF TGTGCCAGCAGCCCCCACCGGTCTGGGGCCAACGTCCTGACTTTC TRBV28 NA TRBJ2-6 NA
CASSGQVLGYEQFF TGTGCCAGCAGTGGACAGGTGTTGGGGTATGAGCAGTTCTTC TRBV6-1 NA TRBJ2-1 NA
CASSYSRQETQYF TGTGCCAGCAGTTACTCCAGGCAAGAGACCCAGTACTTC TRBV6-5 NA TRBJ2-5 NA
CSASPLEVTPLHF TGCAGTGCTTCCCCCTTGGAGGTGACACCCCTCCACTTT TRBV20-1 NA TRBJ1-6 NA
CSASISSEQYF TGCAGTGCTAGTATCTCGAGCGAGCAGTACTTC TRBV20-1 few TRBJ2-7 NA
CASAQGAHTGELFF TGTGCCAGTGCTCAGGGGGCGCACACCGGGGAGCTGTTTTTT TRBV6-2/TRBV6-3 once TRBJ2-2 TRBD1
CASIEGTGNIQYF TGTGCCAGCATCGAGGGGACGGGGAACATTCAGTACTTC TRBV28 many TRBJ2-4 NA
CSASGAAGEKTQYF TGCAGTGCTAGTGGAGCGGCCGGAGAAAAGACCCAGTACTTC TRBV20-1 many TRBJ2-5 NA
CASSQPAGGLLDEQFF TGCGCCAGCAGCCAACCAGCGGGGGGGCTCTTGGATGAGCAGTTCTTC TRBV4-1 many TRBJ2-1 TRBD2
CSVVALNTEAFF TGCAGCGTTGTGGCTTTGAACACTGAAGCTTTCTTT TRBV29-1 NA TRBJ1-1 NA
CASSYRDRGLSSYLNTEAFF TGTGCCAGCAGTTATCGGGACAGGGGCCTCAGCAGTTACTTGAACACTGAAGCTTTCTTT TRBV12-3/TRBV12-4 NA TRBJ1-1 TRBD1
CASSQRETQYF TGTGCCAGCAGCCAACGAGAGACCCAGTACTTC TRBV7-8 many TRBJ2-5 NA
CASSPPGVGGEETLANYGYTF TGCGCCAGCAGCCCCCCGGGGGTTGGGGGCGAGGAGACTCTAGCTAACTATGGCTACACCTTC TRBV4-1 NA TRBJ1-2 NA
CASSWRLDGTDTQYF TGTGCCAGCAGTTGGAGACTAGACGGTACAGATACGCAGTATTTT TRBV6-5 few TRBJ2-3 NA
CSAIRGVTDTQYF TGCAGTGCTATCCGCGGAGTAACAGATACGCAGTATTTT TRBV20-1 many TRBJ2-3 NA
CASRAGVGNEQFF TGTGCCAGCAGGGCGGGGGTAGGGAATGAGCAGTTCTTC TRBV7-9 NA TRBJ2-1 TRBD2
CASSASGTGGKAFF TGTGCCAGCAGTGCGTCCGGGACAGGGGGCAAAGCTTTCTTT TRBV6-6 many TRBJ1-1 TRBD1
CASSLEDTDSPLHF TGTGCCAGCAGCTTAGAGGACACGGATTCACCCCTCCACTTT TRBV7-9 NA TRBJ1-6 NA
CASKGQGDTGELFF TGTGCCAGTAAGGGACAGGGGGACACCGGGGAGCTGTTTTTT TRBV19 many TRBJ2-2 TRBD1
CASSFDEGTGRTLHF TGTGCCAGCAGTTTCGACGAAGGGACGGGCAGGACCCTCCACTTT TRBV6-5 NA TRBJ1-6 NA
CASSALTGGTEAFF TGTGCCAGCAGCGCCTTGACAGGGGGAACTGAAGCTTTCTTT TRBV9 few TRBJ1-1 TRBD1
CASSYSKTESNQPQHF TGTGCCAGCAGTTACTCGAAGACCGAGAGCAATCAGCCCCAGCATTTT TRBV6-6 many TRBJ1-5 NA
CSARAQLDRGYTF TGCAGTGCTAGAGCCCAACTGGACAGGGGCTACACCTTC TRBV20-1 NA TRBJ1-2 TRBD1